The sequence of this T cell receptor beta chain was determined in a study of blood T cell repertoires in COVID-19. Study overall: COVID-19 samples from acute and convalescent phases originated in the United States, Italy and Spain. PBMCs, B-cell-depleted T cells, or T cells provided the cDNA or gDNA that made up the material.

In the source study's methods: Amplified reference gene primers provided the basis for estimating nucleated cell counts. This table comes from immunoSEQ multiplex PCR, and its TCRdb copy is limited to in-frame clones, with some not included. The V and J calls and the clone size are those of that table, but D and trimming were determined from the DNA. The sample has about 480,000 clones; roughly 89% are singletons. V lost 4 bases, J lost 6 bases, and 6 bases stayed unmatched. The CDR3 runs to 14 residues. Germline-derived CDR1 and CDR2 are SEHNR and FQNEAQ (reference sequence). Seattle researchers signed up patients amid active infection and tracked them longitudinally.

J is TRBJ2-1 and V is TRBV7-9; 7 bases are shared with TRBD1. The TCR was taken from a young man with COVID-19, enrolled during active disease. Sequenced: peripheral blood. CDR3 residues: CASSSGTESNEQFF. The CDR3, as DNA: TGTGCCAGCAGCTCCGGGACAGAGTCCAATGAGCAGTTCTTC.